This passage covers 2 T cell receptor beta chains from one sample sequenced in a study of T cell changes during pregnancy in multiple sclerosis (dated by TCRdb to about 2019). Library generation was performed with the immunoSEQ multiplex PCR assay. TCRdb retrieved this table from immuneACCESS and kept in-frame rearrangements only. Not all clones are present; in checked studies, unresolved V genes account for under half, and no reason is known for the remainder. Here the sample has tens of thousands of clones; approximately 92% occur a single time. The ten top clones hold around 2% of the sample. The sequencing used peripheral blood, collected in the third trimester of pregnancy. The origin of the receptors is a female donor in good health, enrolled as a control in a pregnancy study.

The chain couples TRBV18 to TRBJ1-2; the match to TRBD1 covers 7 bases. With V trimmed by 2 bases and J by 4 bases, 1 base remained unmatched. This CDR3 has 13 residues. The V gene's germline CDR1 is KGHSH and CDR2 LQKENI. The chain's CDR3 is CASSPWTGYGYTF. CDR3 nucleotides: TGTGCCAGCTCACCATGGACAGGCTATGGCTACACCTTC. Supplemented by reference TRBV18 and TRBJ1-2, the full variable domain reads NAGVMQNPRHLVRRRGQEARLRCSPMKGHSHVYWYRQLPEEGLKFMVYLQKENIIDESGMPKERFSAEFPKEGPSILRIQQVVRGDSAAYFCASSPWTGYGYTFGSGTRLTVV.

CDR3 region: CASSDLAGGNTDTQYF. The CDR3 DNA sequence: TGTGCCAGCAGTGACCTAGCGGGGGGAAACACAGATACGCAGTATTTT. The V and J genes are TRBV6-4 and TRBJ2-3, with 11 bases that match TRBD2. Germline trimming cut 2 bases from V and 2 bases from J; bases unmatched to any gene: 3. There are 16 residues in the CDR3. Germline V gives CDR1 MRHNA, CDR2 SNTAGT.